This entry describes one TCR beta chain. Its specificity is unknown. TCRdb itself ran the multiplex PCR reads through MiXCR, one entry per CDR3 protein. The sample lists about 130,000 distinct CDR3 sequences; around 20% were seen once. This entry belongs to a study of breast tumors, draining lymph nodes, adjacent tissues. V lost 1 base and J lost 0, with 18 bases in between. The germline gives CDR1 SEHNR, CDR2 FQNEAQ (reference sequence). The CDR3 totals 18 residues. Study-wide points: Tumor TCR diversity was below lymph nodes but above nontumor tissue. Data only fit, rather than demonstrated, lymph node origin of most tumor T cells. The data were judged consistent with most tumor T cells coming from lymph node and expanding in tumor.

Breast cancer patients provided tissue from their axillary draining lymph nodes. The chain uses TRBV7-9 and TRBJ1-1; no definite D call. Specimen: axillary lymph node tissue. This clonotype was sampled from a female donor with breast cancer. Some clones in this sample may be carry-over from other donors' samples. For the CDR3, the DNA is TGTGCCAGCAGCTTAGAGGGCCCCATAGGGCCCATGAACACTGAAGCTTTCTTT. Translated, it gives CASSLEGPIGPMNTEAFF. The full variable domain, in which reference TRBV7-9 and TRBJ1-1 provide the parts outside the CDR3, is DTGVSQNPRHKITKRGQNVTFRCDPISEHNRLYWYRQTLGQGPEFLTYFQNEAQLEKSRLLSDRFSAERPKGSFSTLEIQRTEQGDSAMYLCASSLEGPIGPMNTEAFFGQGTRLTVV.